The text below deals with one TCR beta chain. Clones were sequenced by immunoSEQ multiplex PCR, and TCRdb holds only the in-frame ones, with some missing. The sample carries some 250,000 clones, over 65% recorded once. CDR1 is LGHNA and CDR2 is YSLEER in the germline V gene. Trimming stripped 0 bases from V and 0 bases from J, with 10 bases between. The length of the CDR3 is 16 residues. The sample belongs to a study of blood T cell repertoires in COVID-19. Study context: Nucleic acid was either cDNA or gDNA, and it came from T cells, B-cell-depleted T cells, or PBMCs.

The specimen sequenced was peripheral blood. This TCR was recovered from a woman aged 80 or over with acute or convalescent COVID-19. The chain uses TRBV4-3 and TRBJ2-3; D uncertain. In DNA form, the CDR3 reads TGCGCCAGCAGCCAAGATCGGAGCTCTAGCACAGATACGCAGTATTTT. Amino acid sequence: CASSQDRSSSTDTQYF.